The entry below gives a single T cell receptor (beta chain) sequence along with its context. Its target is unknown. This sample is drawn from a study of response to subunit inactivated influenza vaccine. The V end was cut by 2 bases, the J end by 2 bases, with 17 bases between. From germline, CDR1 is MNHEY and CDR2 SMNVEV (reference sequence). The CDR3 totals 17 residues. General study findings and limits: With each seasonal influenza vaccination, the authors suggested, few new T cells are recruited.

TCRdb re-analysed the RT-PCR reads in MiXCR, keeping a single row per CDR3 protein. Among 550,000 to 800,000 distinct CDR3 sequences, approximately 15% were seen once, and the ten largest hold 5.5% to 7%. The rearrangement links TRBV27 to TRBJ2-3; D is ambiguous. This TCR derives from a man aged 45-60 years who received an inactivated influenza vaccine. The input for sequencing was PBMCs from blood, taken 14 to 15 days before vaccination. CDR3: CASSLTHPVLTTDTQYF. As DNA, the CDR3 is TGTGCCAGCAGTTTAACTCACCCAGTCCTGACCACAGATACGCAGTATTTT.